This is a list of T cell receptor beta chains from one sample in a study of blood T cell repertoires in COVID-19. This table comes from immunoSEQ multiplex PCR, and its TCRdb copy is limited to in-frame clones, with some not included. The sample shows about 260,000 clones, around 84% of them seen only once. Sequencing was performed on peripheral blood. All receptors derive from a woman aged 60-75 years with COVID-19, enrolled during active disease. CDR3s include the opening cysteine and the closing phenylalanine or tryptophan. A D gene is named only where the DNA matches it firmly. The size of a clone is reported for some rows only, either as once, few or many, or as a class for expanded clones.

J gene,clone size,V gene,D gene,CDR3 protein,CDR3 DNA
TRBJ1-3,-,TRBV28,-,CASSPLGQSLSGNTIYF,TGTGCCAGCAGTCCCCTTGGACAGTCCCTCTCTGGAAACACCATATATTTT
TRBJ2-1,-,TRBV19,TRBD2,CASSIGTSGMHEQFF,TGTGCCAGTAGTATAGGGACTAGCGGGATGCATGAGCAGTTCTTC
TRBJ2-5,-,TRBV7-2,TRBD2,CASSLRTSRETQYF,TGTGCCAGCAGCTTAAGGACTAGTCGGGAGACCCAGTACTTC
TRBJ1-1,-,TRBV30,-,CAWSVVAEAFF,TGTGCCTGGAGTGTTGTAGCAGAAGCTTTCTTT
TRBJ1-1,-,TRBV7-2,-,CASSLAFQGNTEAFF,TGTGCCAGCAGCTTAGCGTTCCAGGGGAACACTGAAGCTTTCTTT
TRBJ1-3,-,TRBV7-2,-,CASSFRRRSGNTIYF,TGTGCCAGCAGCTTCAGACGGAGGTCTGGAAACACCATATATTTT
TRBJ2-7,few,TRBV24-1,TRBD1,CATQPGGGYEQYF,TGTGCCACTCAACCAGGGGGCGGCTACGAGCAGTACTTC
TRBJ2-7,-,TRBV28,TRBD2,CASRILAGASSYEQYF,TGTGCCAGCAGGATATTAGCGGGAGCGAGCTCCTACGAGCAGTACTTC
TRBJ1-1,-,TRBV9,-,CASSHPSDQGTEAFF,TGTGCCAGCAGCCATCCCTCGGATCAGGGAACTGAAGCTTTCTTT
TRBJ2-1,-,TRBV9,TRBD1,CASSLGTGRGPEQFF,TGTGCCAGCAGCCTGGGGACAGGGCGGGGTCCAGAGCAGTTCTTC
TRBJ1-1,-,TRBV27,TRBD1,CASSLWGQAVNTEAFF,TGTGCCAGCAGTTTATGGGGACAGGCCGTGAACACTGAAGCTTTCTTT
TRBJ2-1,-,TRBV6-5,-,CASTWAYEQFF,TGTGCCAGCACATGGGCTTATGAGCAGTTCTTC
TRBJ2-7,-,TRBV6-1,TRBD2,CASSGRTSGPTANEQYF,TGTGCCAGCAGTGGGCGGACTAGCGGACCCACGGCTAACGAGCAGTACTTC
TRBJ2-7,many,TRBV7-9,TRBD1,CASSSPPGQGAGEQYF,TGTGCCAGCAGCTCGCCTCCGGGACAGGGGGCGGGGGAGCAGTACTTC
TRBJ1-4,-,TRBV29-1,-,CSGLEEEKLFF,TGCAGCGGACTGGAGGAGGAAAAACTGTTTTTT
TRBJ1-4,-,TRBV28,-,CASSFSGRNLEKLFF,TGTGCCAGCAGTTTTTCCGGCAGGAACCTTGAAAAACTGTTTTTT
TRBJ1-5,-,TRBV6-5,-,CASSRTSGVQPQHF,TGTGCCAGCAGTCGGACCTCAGGGGTTCAGCCCCAGCATTTT
TRBJ1-2,-,TRBV5-1,-,CASSLELSYGYTF,TGCGCCAGCAGCTTGGAGCTGTCCTATGGCTACACCTTC
TRBJ1-2,-,TRBV7-9,-,CASSTRGGHGYTF,TGTGCCAGCAGCACCCGCGGGGGGCATGGCTACACCTTC
TRBJ1-5,-,TRBV30,TRBD1,CAWSARQGAGQPQHF,TGTGCCTGGAGTGCTAGACAGGGGGCCGGTCAGCCCCAGCATTTT
TRBJ2-5,few,TRBV11-1,-,CASSTGRGKTQYF,TGTGCCAGCAGCACCGGTCGGGGGAAGACCCAGTACTTC
TRBJ1-1,-,TRBV11-1,-,CASSSLDYRDTEAFF,TGTGCCAGCAGCTCGCTGGACTATCGAGATACTGAAGCTTTCTTT
TRBJ2-4,-,TRBV19,TRBD2,CASSIDWTRIKNIQYF,TGTGCCAGTAGTATAGATTGGACTAGAATAAAAAACATTCAGTACTTC
TRBJ2-1,-,TRBV5-1,-,CASSLVRQDNEQFF,TGCGCCAGCAGCTTGGTTAGGCAGGACAATGAGCAGTTCTTC
TRBJ2-1,-,TRBV5-1,TRBD1,CASSLAQGDRDIF,TGCGCCAGCAGCTTGGCTCAGGGGGACAGGGACATCTTC
TRBJ2-3,-,TRBV10-3,TRBD2,CAISDRVSGASTDTQYF,TGTGCCATCAGTGACCGGGTTAGCGGGGCTAGCACAGATACGCAGTATTTT
TRBJ1-4,-,TRBV7-9,TRBD1,CASSLTGQGVSRTNEKLFF,TGTGCCAGCAGCTTAACGGGACAGGGGGTATCAAGGACTAATGAAAAACTGTTTTTT
TRBJ2-1,-,TRBV5-1,TRBD1,CASSTGAYEQFF,TGCGCCAGCAGCACAGGGGCGTATGAGCAGTTCTTC
TRBJ1-6,-,TRBV20-1,-,CSASSGSGSYNSPLHF,TGCAGTGCTAGTTCGGGGTCTGGCTCCTATAATTCACCCCTCCACTTT
TRBJ2-3,-,TRBV29-1,TRBD2,CSVAGGRGSTDTQYF,TGCAGCGTAGCGGGAGGGCGGGGGAGCACAGATACGCAGTATTTT
TRBJ1-5,-,TRBV7-2,-,CASSLGGSQPQHF,TGTGCCAGCAGTCTCGGAGGGAGTCAGCCCCAGCATTTT
TRBJ2-5,once,TRBV27,-,CASSLRGQETQYF,TGTGCCAGCAGCCTAAGGGGCCAAGAGACCCAGTACTTC
TRBJ2-6,-,TRBV18,-,CASSPTGYGVGAGANVLTF,TGTGCCAGCTCACCTACAGGGTATGGCGTCGGTGCTGGGGCCAACGTCCTGACTTTC
TRBJ1-1,-,TRBV9,-,CASSGDFGTEAFF,TGTGCCAGCAGCGGGGACTTTGGGACTGAAGCTTTCTTT
TRBJ1-1,-,TRBV6-2/TRBV6-3,-,CASSYSIGHRIEAFF,TGTGCCAGCAGTTACTCGATTGGTCACAGGATAGAGGCTTTCTTT
TRBJ1-6,-,TRBV6-5,-,CASRAGTPYNSPLHF,TGTGCCAGCAGGGCCGGGACACCCTATAATTCACCCCTCCACTTT
TRBJ2-3,-,TRBV9,-,CASSVVGRGATDTQYF,TGTGCCAGCAGCGTGGTTGGCCGGGGAGCCACAGATACGCAGTATTTT
TRBJ2-1,-,TRBV18,-,CASSPGLYNEQFF,TGTGCCAGCTCACCGGGACTTTACAATGAGCAGTTCTTC
TRBJ2-1,-,TRBV6-6,TRBD2,CASRLAGGGNNEQFF,TGTGCCAGCAGGCTAGCGGGAGGCGGAAACAATGAGCAGTTCTTC
TRBJ2-2,-,TRBV7-2,-,CASSGSRGNTGELFF,TGTGCCAGCAGCGGGTCAAGAGGGAACACCGGGGAGCTGTTTTTT
TRBJ1-4,-,TRBV18,TRBD1,CASSPTGEEEKLFF,TGTGCCAGCTCACCGACAGGGGAGGAGGAAAAACTGTTTTTT
TRBJ2-7,few,TRBV30,-,CAWSVLGPSGEQYF,TGTGCCTGGAGTGTACTGGGGCCCTCAGGGGAGCAGTACTTC
TRBJ1-2,-,TRBV6-5,-,CASSSLRSYGYTF,TGTGCCAGCAGTTCTCTCCGGAGCTATGGCTACACCTTC
TRBJ1-3,-,TRBV7-2,-,CASSSGAQGLRGNTIYF,TGTGCCAGCAGCTCAGGGGCTCAGGGGTTAAGAGGAAACACCATATATTTT
TRBJ2-7,-,TRBV5-1,TRBD1,CASSAGQGAWGWEQYF,TGCGCCAGCAGCGCCGGACAGGGGGCCTGGGGTTGGGAGCAGTACTTC
TRBJ2-3,-,TRBV7-9,TRBD1,CASSPDRVPWLQYF,TGTGCCAGCAGCCCGGACAGGGTACCTTGGTTGCAGTATTTT
TRBJ2-3,-,TRBV15,TRBD2,CATSREERGLDTQYF,TGTGCCACCAGCAGAGAGGAGCGGGGCCTAGATACGCAGTATTTT
TRBJ2-5,-,TRBV5-1,TRBD2,CASSQTSNQETQYF,TGCGCCAGCAGCCAGACTAGCAATCAAGAGACCCAGTACTTC
TRBJ1-2,-,TRBV5-1,TRBD1,CASSLAVTGGIYGYTF,TGCGCCAGCAGCTTGGCCGTCACAGGGGGGATTTATGGCTACACCTTC
TRBJ2-7,-,TRBV27,-,CASSLNRMTYEQYF,TGTGCCAGCAGTTTAAACAGGATGACCTACGAGCAGTACTTC
TRBJ1-2,-,TRBV15,-,CATSFTGVDGYTF,TGTGCCACCAGCTTCACAGGCGTGGATGGCTACACCTTC
TRBJ2-5,-,TRBV5-1,TRBD1,CASSLVPRQGETQYF,TGCGCCAGCAGCTTGGTGCCCAGACAGGGGGAGACCCAGTACTTC
TRBJ2-3,-,TRBV7-3,-,CASSLNGEITDTQYF,TGTGCCAGCAGCTTAAACGGAGAAATCACAGATACGCAGTATTTT
TRBJ2-1,-,TRBV5-1,TRBD1,CASSIRTGSYNEQFF,TGCGCCAGCAGCATAAGGACAGGGTCCTACAATGAGCAGTTCTTC
TRBJ2-1,-,TRBV27,TRBD1,CASSRPGQGYNEQFF,TGTGCCAGCTCTAGACCGGGACAGGGCTACAATGAGCAGTTCTTC
TRBJ2-1,-,TRBV19,TRBD2,CASSRVAGGRYNEQFF,TGTGCCAGTAGTCGAGTAGCGGGAGGGCGGTACAATGAGCAGTTCTTC
TRBJ2-1,-,TRBV12-3/TRBV12-4,-,CASSTGNYNEQFF,TGTGCCAGCAGTACAGGAAACTACAATGAGCAGTTCTTC
TRBJ2-1,-,TRBV19,-,CASSTQGGRPHEQFF,TGTGCCAGTAGTACCCAGGGGGGCAGGCCCCATGAGCAGTTCTTC
TRBJ2-7,-,TRBV7-6,-,CASSLGTTGEQYF,TGTGCCAGCAGCTTAGGGACTACCGGGGAGCAGTACTTC